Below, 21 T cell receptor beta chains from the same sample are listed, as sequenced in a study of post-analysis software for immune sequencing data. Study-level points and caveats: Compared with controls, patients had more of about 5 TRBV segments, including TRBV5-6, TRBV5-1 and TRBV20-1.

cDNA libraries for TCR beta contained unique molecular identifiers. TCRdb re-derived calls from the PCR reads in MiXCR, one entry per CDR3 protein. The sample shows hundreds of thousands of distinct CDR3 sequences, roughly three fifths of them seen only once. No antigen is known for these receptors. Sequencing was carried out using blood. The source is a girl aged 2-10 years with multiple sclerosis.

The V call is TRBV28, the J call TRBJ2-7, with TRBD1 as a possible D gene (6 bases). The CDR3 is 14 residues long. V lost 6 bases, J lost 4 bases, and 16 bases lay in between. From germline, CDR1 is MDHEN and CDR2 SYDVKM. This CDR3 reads CASRPHGTSYEQYF. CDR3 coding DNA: TGTGCCAGCAGGCCCCACGGGACATCTTACGAGCAGTACTTC.

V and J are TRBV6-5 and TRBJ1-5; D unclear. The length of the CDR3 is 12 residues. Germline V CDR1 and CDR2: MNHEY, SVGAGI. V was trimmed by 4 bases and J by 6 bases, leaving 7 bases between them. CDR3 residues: CASSSVGQPQHF. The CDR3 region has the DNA TGTGCCAGCAGTTCGGTCGGTCAGCCCCAGCATTTT.

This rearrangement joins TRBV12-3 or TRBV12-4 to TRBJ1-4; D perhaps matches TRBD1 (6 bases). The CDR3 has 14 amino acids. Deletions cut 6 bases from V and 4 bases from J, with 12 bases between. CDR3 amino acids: CASSPTQGNEKLFF. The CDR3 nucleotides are TGTGCCAGCAGCCCCACACAGGGTAATGAAAAACTGTTTTTT.

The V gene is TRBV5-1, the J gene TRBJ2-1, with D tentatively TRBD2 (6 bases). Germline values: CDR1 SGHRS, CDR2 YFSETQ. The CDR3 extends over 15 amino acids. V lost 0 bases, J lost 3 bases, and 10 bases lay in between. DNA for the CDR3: TGCGCCAGCAGCTTGGATCCTAGCGACTACAATGAGCAGTTCTTC. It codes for CASSLDPSDYNEQFF.

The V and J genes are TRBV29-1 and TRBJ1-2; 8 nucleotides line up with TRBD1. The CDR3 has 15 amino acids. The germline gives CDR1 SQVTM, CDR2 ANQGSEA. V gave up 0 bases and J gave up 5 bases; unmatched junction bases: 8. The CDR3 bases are TGCAGCGTTGAAGATCTAGCAGGGGGCGCGTATGGCTACACCTTC. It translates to CSVEDLAGGAYGYTF.

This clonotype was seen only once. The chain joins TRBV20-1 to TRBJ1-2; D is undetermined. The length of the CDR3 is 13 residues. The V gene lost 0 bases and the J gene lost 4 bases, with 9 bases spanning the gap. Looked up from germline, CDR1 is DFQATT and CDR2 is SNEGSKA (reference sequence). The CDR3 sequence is CSARDRAGYGYTF. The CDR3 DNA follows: TGCAGTGCTAGAGATCGCGCAGGCTATGGCTACACCTTC.

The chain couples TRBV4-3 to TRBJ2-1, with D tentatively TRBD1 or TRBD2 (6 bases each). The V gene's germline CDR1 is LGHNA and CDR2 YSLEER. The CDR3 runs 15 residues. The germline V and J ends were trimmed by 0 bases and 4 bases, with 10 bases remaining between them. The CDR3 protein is CASSQERGPYNEQFF. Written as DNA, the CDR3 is TGCGCCAGCAGCCAAGAACGGGGGCCTTACAATGAGCAGTTCTTC.

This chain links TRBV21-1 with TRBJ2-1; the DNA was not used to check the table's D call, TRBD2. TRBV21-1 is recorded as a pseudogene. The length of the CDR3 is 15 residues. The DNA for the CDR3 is TGTGCCAGCAGCACCCCAGCGGGGGGGCCCGATGAGCAGTTCTTC. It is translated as CASSTPAGGPDEQFF.

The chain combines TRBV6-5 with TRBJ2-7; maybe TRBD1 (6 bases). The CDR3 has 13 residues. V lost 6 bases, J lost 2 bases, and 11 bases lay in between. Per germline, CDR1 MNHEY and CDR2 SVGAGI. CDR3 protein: CASSPGQPYEQYF. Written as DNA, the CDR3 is TGTGCCAGCAGCCCTGGACAGCCCTACGAGCAGTACTTC.

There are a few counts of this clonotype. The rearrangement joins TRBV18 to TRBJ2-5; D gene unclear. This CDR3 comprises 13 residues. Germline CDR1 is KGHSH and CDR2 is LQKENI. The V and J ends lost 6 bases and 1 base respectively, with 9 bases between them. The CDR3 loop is CASSLRSQETQYF. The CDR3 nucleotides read TGTGCCAGCTCGCTCCGGTCCCAAGAGACCCAGTACTTC.

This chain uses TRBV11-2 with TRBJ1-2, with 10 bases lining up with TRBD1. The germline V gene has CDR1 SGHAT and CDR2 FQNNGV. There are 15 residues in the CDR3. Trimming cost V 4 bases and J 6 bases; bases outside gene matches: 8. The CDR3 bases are TGTGCCAGCAGCTCTCTCCGGGACAGGGGAAATGGCTACACCTTC. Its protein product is CASSSLRDRGNGYTF.

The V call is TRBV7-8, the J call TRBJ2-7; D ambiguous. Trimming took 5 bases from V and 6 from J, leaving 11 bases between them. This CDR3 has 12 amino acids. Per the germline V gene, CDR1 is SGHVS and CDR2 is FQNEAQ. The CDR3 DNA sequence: TGTGCCAGCAGCACGGATGCAGCCGAGCAGTACTTC. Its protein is CASSTDAAEQYF.

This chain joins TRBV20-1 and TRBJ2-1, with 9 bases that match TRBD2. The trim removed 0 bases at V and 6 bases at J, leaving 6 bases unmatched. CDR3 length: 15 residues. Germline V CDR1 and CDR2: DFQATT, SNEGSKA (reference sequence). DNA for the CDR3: TGCAGTGCTAGAGATCAGCGGGAGGACCTCAATGAGCAGTTCTTC. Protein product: CSARDQREDLNEQFF.

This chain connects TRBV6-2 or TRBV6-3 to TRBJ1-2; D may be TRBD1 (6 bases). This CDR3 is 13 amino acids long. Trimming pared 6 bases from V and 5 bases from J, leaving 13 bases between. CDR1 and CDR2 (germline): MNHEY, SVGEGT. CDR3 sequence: CASRPTGQYGYTF. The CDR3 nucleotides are TGTGCCAGCAGGCCGACAGGACAATATGGCTACACCTTC.

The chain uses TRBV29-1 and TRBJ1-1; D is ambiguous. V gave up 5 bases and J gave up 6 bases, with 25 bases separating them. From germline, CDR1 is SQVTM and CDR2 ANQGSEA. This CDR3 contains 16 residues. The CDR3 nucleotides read TGCAGCGTTAAAGGTCGGGTATGGACGGGCGGGTCTGAAGCTTTCTTT. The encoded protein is CSVKGRVWTGGSEAFF.

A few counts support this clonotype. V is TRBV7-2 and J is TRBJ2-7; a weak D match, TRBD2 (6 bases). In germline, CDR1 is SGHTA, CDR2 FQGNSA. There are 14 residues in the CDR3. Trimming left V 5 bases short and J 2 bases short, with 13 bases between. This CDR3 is CASSREPGAYEQYF. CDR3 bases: TGTGCCAGCAGCCGGGAGCCAGGCGCCTACGAGCAGTACTTC.

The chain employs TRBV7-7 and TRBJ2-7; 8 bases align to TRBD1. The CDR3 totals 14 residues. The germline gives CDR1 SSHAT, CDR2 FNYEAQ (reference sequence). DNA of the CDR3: TGTGCTGGCAGCCGCGGGACAGGCACCTACGAGCAGTACTTC. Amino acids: CAGSRGTGTYEQYF.

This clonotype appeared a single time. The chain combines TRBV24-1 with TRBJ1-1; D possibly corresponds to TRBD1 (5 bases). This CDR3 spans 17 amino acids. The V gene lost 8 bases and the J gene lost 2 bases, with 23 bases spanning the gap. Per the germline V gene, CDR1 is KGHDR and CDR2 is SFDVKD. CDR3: CATNLSPGRPNNTEAFF. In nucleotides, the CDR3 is TGTGCCACCAACCTGAGCCCGGGACGGCCAAATAACACTGAAGCTTTCTTT.

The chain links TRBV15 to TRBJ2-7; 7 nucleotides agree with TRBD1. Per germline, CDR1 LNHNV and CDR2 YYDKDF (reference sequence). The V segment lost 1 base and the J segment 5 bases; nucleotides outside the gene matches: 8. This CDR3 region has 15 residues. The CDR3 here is CATSRAGTAGHEQYF. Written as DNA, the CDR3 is TGTGCCACCAGCAGAGCCGGGACAGCCGGCCACGAGCAGTACTTC.

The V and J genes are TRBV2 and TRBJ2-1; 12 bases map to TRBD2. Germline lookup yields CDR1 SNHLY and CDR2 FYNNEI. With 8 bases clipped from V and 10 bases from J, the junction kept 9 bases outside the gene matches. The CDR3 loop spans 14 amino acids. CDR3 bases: TGTGCCAGCCGACTAGCGGGAGAGGGACGAGAGCAGTTCTTC. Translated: CASRLAGEGREQFF.

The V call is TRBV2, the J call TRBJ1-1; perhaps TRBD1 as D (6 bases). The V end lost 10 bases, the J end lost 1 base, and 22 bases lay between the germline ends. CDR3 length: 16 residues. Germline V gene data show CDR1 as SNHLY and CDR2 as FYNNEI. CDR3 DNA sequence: TGTGCCAAACCTTGGGGGGCGAAACTCGAGAACACTGAAGCTTTCTTT. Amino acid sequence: CAKPWGAKLENTEAFF.